This record concerns one TCR beta chain sequence. Its cognate antigen is unknown. The entry originates in a study of T cells in Graves' hyperthyroidism and ophthalmopathy. Study results and limitations: Most expanded thyroid clonotypes above 0.001 recurred in blood.

Per germline, CDR1 DFQATT and CDR2 SNEGSKA (reference sequence). V was shortened by 1 base and J by 3 bases, with 13 bases between the two germline ends. The CDR3 is 14 amino acids. Amplified TCR beta CDR3 regions derived from RNA transcripts. An initial round of RT-PCR targeting the TCR CDR3 relied on the HTBI primer set. Via MiXCR, TCRdb re-called the multiplex PCR reads, giving one row per CDR3 protein. The sample carries 610,000 or so distinct CDR3 sequences, about 43% recorded once. V is TRBV20-1 and J is TRBJ2-7; D possibly matches TRBD1 or TRBD2 (6 bases each). Sequencing was carried out using peripheral blood or thyroid tissue (not recorded which). This TCR was sampled from a woman aged 18 to 35 with Graves' hyperthyroidism. The CDR3 nucleotides are TGCAGTGCTAGAGGGCAGGGGACTGGCTACGAGCAGTACTTC. This translates into CSARGQGTGYEQYF.